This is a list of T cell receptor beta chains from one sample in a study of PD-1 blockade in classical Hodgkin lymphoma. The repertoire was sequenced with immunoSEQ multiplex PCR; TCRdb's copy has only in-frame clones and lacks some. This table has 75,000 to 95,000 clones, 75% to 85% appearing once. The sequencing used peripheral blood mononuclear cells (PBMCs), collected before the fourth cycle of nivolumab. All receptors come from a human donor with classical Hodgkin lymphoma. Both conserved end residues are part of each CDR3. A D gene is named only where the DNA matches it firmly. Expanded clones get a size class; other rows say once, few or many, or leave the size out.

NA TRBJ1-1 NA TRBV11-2 CASSWGRNTEAFF TGTGCCAGCAGTTGGGGGAGGAACACTGAAGCTTTCTTT
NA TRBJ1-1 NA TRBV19 CACMAQGNTEAFF TGTGCCTGCATGGCGCAGGGAAACACTGAAGCTTTCTTT
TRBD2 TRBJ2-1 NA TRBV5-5 CASTGAILAGRNEQFF TGTGCCAGCACCGGGGCCATACTAGCGGGACGGAATGAGCAGTTCTTC
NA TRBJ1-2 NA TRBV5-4 CASSLRGGAGNYGYTF TGTGCCAGCAGCTTGAGGGGGGGCGCGGGTAACTATGGCTACACCTTC
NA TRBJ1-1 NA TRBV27 CATPGQLNTEAFF TGTGCCACCCCCGGACAGTTGAACACTGAAGCTTTCTTT
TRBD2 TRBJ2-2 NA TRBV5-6 CASSLGSSGYSELFF TGTGCCAGCAGCTTGGGGTCTAGCGGCTACTCGGAGCTGTTTTTT
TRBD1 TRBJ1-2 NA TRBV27 CASSKTGGLIYGYTF TGTGCCAGCAGCAAGACAGGGGGCCTTATCTATGGCTACACCTTC
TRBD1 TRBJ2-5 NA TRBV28 CASRGGWETQYF TGTGCCAGCAGAGGGGGCTGGGAGACCCAGTACTTC
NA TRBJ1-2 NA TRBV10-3 CAISEGTHGYTF TGTGCCATCAGTGAGGGTACCCATGGCTACACCTTC
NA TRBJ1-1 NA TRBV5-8 CASSLGTGRGTEAFF TGTGCCAGCAGCTTGGGAACAGGGCGGGGCACTGAAGCTTTCTTT
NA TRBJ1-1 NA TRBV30 CAWSRSRSNTEAFF TGTGCCTGGAGTAGGAGCAGGTCGAACACTGAAGCTTTCTTT
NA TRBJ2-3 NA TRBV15 CATSSGGVRDTQYF TGTGCCACCAGCAGTGGGGGAGTGCGAGATACGCAGTATTTT
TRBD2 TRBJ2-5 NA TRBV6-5 CASSSLAGGYQETQYF TGTGCCAGCAGTTCCCTAGCGGGAGGGTACCAAGAGACCCAGTACTTC
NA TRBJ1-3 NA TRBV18 CASSPRGIGGAEGNTIYF TGTGCCAGCTCACCACGGGGGATCGGGGGCGCGGAAGGAAACACCATATATTTT
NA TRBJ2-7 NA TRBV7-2 CASSLAAAKTYEQYF TGTGCCAGCAGCTTAGCGGCGGCTAAAACCTACGAGCAGTACTTC
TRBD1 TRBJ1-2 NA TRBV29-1 CSVAGGQGARSGYTF TGCAGCGTTGCAGGGGGCCAGGGGGCGCGGAGTGGCTACACCTTC
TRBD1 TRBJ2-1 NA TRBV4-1 CASSQVQGGYNEQFF TGCGCCAGCAGCCAAGTACAGGGGGGCTACAATGAGCAGTTCTTC
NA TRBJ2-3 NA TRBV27 CASSSLLVRGPDTQYF TGTGCCAGCAGTTCCCTACTAGTTCGGGGCCCAGATACGCAGTATTTT
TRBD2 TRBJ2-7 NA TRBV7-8 CASSLAGGAYEQYF TGTGCCAGCAGCTTAGCGGGAGGGGCCTACGAGCAGTACTTC
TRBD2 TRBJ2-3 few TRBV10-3 CATAGGGGTDTQYF TGTGCCACTGCGGGAGGCGGGGGCACAGATACGCAGTATTTT
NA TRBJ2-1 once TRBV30 CAWSVDWGSNEQFF TGTGCCTGGAGTGTAGATTGGGGCTCTAATGAGCAGTTCTTC
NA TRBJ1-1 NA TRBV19 CASSSLLGTEAFF TGTGCCAGTAGTTCCCTTCTGGGCACTGAAGCTTTCTTT
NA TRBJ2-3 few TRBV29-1 CSVETPGVKYF TGCAGCGTTGAAACCCCGGGAGTCAAGTATTTT
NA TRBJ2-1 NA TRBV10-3 CAISANSNEQFF TGTGCCATCAGCGCGAACAGTAATGAGCAGTTCTTC
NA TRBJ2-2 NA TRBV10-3 CAISSIALTGELFF TGTGCCATCAGTAGTATAGCGCTCACCGGGGAGCTGTTTTTT
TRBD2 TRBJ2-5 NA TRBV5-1 CASSSGLADPQETQYF TGCGCCAGCAGCTCGGGACTAGCGGACCCACAAGAGACCCAGTACTTC
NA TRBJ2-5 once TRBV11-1 CASSLGTETQYF TGTGCCAGCAGCCTGGGTACGGAGACCCAGTACTTC
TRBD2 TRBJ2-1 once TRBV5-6 CATRGGLASYNEQFF TGTGCCACCCGAGGAGGACTAGCATCCTACAATGAGCAGTTCTTC
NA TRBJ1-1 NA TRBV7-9 CASSPLGGYTEAFF TGTGCCAGCAGCCCCCTAGGGGGTTACACTGAAGCTTTCTTT